This TCR beta chain derives from a study of blood T cell repertoires in COVID-19 (dated by TCRdb to between 2020 and 2021). Context from the whole study: Samples from collaborators originated in the United States, Italy and Spain and spanned both the acute and convalescent phases of COVID-19. The material from the prospective study consisted of cDNA or gDNA derived from T cells, B-cell-depleted T cells, or PBMCs. The dataset comprised deeply sampled blood TCRbeta repertoires from subjects exposed to, actively infected with, or recovered from COVID-19. The repertoires were released in a freely available public database intended as a resource for research on the immune response to SARS-CoV-2. The samples were drawn from two sources: the first 160 participants of the ongoing ImmuneRACE study, and fewer than 1,500 subjects contributed by 6 global collaborators. Sample metadata almost always included a de-identified subject ID, COVID-19 status, age in years and sex. Where available, HLA class I and class II types were obtained from metadata supplied by the sample provider rather than from assay-based typing. General study outcomes and caveats: How much clinical and demographic metadata was included differed by source and by participant, and the metadata was provided uncurated.

The immunoSEQ Assay, a bias-controlled multiplex PCR, was used to amplify TCRbeta CDR3 regions from genomic DNA. The authors' pipeline ran thus. The number of nucleated cells in each sample was estimated by amplification of reference gene primers within the assay. Sequence reads were collapsed and filtered to measure the absolute abundance of every unique TCRbeta CDR3 rearrangement. For each sample, productive Simpson clonality was calculated as the square root of Simpson's diversity index across productive rearrangements. Sourced from immuneACCESS, this table was stored by TCRdb with only in-frame sequences that have V and J called. A share of the clones is absent; for the studies checked, an unresolved V gene accounts for under half, and the remainder has no known explanation. V and J calls and clone size are given by that table; D and trimming were obtained from the DNA. The sample table shows more than 150,000 clones, and roughly 80% are seen once. The top ten clonotypes cover approximately 0.5% of the sample.

Whole blood was collected in K2EDTA tubes by collaborating institutions according to the institutions' own protocols. For TCRbeta analysis, collaborator samples were shipped as frozen whole blood, as isolated PBMCs, or as DNA extracted from either sample type. Germline trimming: 3 bases from V, 6 bases from J; junction bases outside gene matches: 2. Measured from the cysteine to the phenylalanine, the CDR3 is 14 residues long. The retained sequence is limited to the CDR3, 42 bases, with the frame set at the first base. CDR1 and CDR2, looked up from the germline V gene, are KGHSH and LQKENI. Comment on this clone: Its antigen remains unidentified. Base qualities are not provided; no much larger clone lies one nucleotide away.

The source material was peripheral blood. The chain is made from TRBV18 and TRBJ2-3; 11 central nucleotides agree with TRBD2. The receptor's source is a man aged 60 to 69 with acute or convalescent COVID-19. Read as DNA, the sequence is TGTGCCAGCTCACCCAGGACTAGCGGGGATACGCAGTATTTT. Translation gives CASSPRTSGDTQYF.